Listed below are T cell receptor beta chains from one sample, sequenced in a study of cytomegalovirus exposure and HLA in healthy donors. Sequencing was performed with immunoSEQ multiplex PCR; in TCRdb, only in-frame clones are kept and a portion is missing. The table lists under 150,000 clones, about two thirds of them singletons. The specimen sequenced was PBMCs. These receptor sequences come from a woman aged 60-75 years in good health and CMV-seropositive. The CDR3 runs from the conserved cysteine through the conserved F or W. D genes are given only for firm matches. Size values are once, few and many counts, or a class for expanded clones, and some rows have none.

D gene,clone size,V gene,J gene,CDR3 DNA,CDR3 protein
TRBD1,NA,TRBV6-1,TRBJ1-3,TGTGCCAGCAGTGAACCAGGGGGTGGAAACACCATATATTTT,CASSEPGGGNTIYF
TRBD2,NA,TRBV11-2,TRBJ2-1,TGTGCCAGCAGCTTAGAGGGCGGGGGGGCGGTTGAGCAGTTCTTC,CASSLEGGGAVEQFF
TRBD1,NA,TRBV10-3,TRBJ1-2,TGTGCCATCAGTGAGACAGGGGGAAGTGGCTACACCTTC,CAISETGGSGYTF
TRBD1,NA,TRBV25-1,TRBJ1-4,TGTGCCAGCAGTGATGGACAGGGAAACGAAAAACTGTTTTTT,CASSDGQGNEKLFF
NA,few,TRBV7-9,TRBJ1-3,TGTGCCAGCAGCCCACAGGGAGCAGGAAACACCATATATTTT,CASSPQGAGNTIYF
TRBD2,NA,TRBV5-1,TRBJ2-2,TGCGCCAGCCTCCGGACGGCGGGGGGCTACACCGGGGAGCTGTTTTTT,CASLRTAGGYTGELFF
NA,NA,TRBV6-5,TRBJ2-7,TGTGCCAGCAGTCCCGGGACACGTTACGAGCAGTACTTC,CASSPGTRYEQYF
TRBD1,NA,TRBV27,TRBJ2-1,TGTGCCAGCAGCGTCGCTCAGGGGGAAAGGAATGAGCAGTTCTTC,CASSVAQGERNEQFF
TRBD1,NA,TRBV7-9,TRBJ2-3,TGTGCCAGCAGCCCTCGACAGGGTCCCACAGATACGCAGTATTTT,CASSPRQGPTDTQYF
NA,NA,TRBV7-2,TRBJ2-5,TGTGCCAGCAGCTTAAGGTCGGGGGTAGAGAGGCAAGAGACCCAGTACTTC,CASSLRSGVERQETQYF